This T cell receptor beta chain was identified in a study of T cells expressing NK-cell markers (dated by TCRdb to about 2020). For context, the study as a whole: Eight or nine donors provided sorted CD3+CD56+NKG2C+, CD3+CD56+NKG2C- and CD3+CD56-NKG2C+ T-cell subsets, whose TCR beta-chain repertoires were profiled. The study sequenced eight donors, all healthy volunteers chosen at random: three men and five women. Libraries were sequenced as 2 x 150 bp reads on Illumina HiSeq 2000/2500, MiSeq or NextSeq. Among the eight sequenced donors, seven were HCMV-seropositive and one was HCMV-seronegative. Overall study outcomes, separate from this receptor: Whether the expanded NKG2C-expressing T cell clones were specific for HCMV antigens remained unclear. In over 5 donors, the dominant CD3+CD56+NKG2C+ clonotypes were among the top 10 CD8+ clonotypes and accounted for about 1.0-7.5% of CD8+ T cells. Those dominant clonotypes were again the most abundant among CD3+CD56-NKG2C+ cells in four donors, at roughly 28.3-60.1%.

Measured from the cysteine to the phenylalanine, the CDR3 is 17 residues long. DNA was not recorded. The germline V gene yields MNHNS for CDR1 and SASEGT for CDR2. Points on this clonotype: The antigen this receptor binds is unknown.

The instrument was an Illumina HiSeq 2000. TCR beta cDNA libraries were made by 5'RACE template switching that added a universal primer site and unique molecular identifiers. Priming for cDNA synthesis came from the TCR beta constant segment, and two successive PCR amplification steps followed. The source study handled its data this way. Reads were demultiplexed and grouped by UMI with MIGEC, and clonotypes were assembled and quantified with MiTCR. To exclude erroneous sequences, any TCR cDNA sequence not supported by at least two reads was discarded. The tcR package was used for downstream repertoire analysis, with clonotypes matched between fractions based on CDR3 nucleotide sequence plus V segment. VDJmatch was used to annotate antigen specificity against VDJdb, with one amino acid substitution allowed in CDR3. TCRdb reprocessed the reads, reporting each CDR3 protein sequence once and no DNA. The V and J calls and clone size are TCRdb's, not the authors'. This sample's listing comprises 120,000 to 150,000 distinct CDR3 sequences. 9% to 15% of the sample belongs to the ten largest clones.

HCMV-specific IgG was detected in serum with a commercial ELISA kit to determine HCMV serostatus. Peripheral blood mononuclear cells were isolated from blood by Ficoll density gradient centrifugation. The origin of this receptor is a man aged 18-30 years in good health. Donor details come from another sample of the same person, matched by shared clones. Recombination linked TRBV6-1 to TRBJ2-1; TCRdb returns TRBD1, unconfirmable since there is no DNA. The sample was blood T cells: a sorted CD56 or NKG2C T cell subset, CD4+ or CD8+ T cells, or bulk PBMC T cells (not recorded which). The CDR3 loop reads CASSESFEGANHNEQFF.